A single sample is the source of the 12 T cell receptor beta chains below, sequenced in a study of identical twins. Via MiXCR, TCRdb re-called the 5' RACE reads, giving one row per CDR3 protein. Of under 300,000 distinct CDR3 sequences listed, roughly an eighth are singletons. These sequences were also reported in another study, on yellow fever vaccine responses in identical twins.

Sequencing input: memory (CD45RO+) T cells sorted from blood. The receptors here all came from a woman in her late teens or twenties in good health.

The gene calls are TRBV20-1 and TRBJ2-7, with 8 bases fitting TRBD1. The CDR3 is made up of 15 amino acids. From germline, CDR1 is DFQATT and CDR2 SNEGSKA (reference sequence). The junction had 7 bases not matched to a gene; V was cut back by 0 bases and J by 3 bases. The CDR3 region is CSARDLQGANYEQYF. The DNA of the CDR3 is TGCAGTGCTAGAGATCTCCAGGGGGCGAACTACGAGCAGTACTTC.

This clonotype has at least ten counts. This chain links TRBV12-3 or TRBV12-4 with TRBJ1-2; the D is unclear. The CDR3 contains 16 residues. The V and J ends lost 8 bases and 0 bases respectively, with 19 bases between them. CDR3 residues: CASAPGLRSANYGYTF. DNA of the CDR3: TGTGCCAGCGCCCCGGGGTTACGGTCTGCTAACTATGGCTACACCTTC.

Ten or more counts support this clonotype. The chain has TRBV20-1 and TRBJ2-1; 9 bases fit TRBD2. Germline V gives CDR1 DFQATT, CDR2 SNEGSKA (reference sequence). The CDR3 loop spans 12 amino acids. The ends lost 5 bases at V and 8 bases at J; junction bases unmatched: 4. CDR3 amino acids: CSAGGLAHEQFF. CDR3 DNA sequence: TGCAGTGCTGGGGGACTAGCCCATGAGCAGTTCTTC.

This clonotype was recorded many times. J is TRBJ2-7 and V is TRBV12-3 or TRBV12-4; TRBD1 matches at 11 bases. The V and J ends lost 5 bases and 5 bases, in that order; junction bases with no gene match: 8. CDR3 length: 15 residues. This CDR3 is CASSLGQGATDEQYF. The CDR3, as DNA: TGTGCCAGCAGTCTCGGACAGGGGGCGACGGACGAGCAGTACTTC.

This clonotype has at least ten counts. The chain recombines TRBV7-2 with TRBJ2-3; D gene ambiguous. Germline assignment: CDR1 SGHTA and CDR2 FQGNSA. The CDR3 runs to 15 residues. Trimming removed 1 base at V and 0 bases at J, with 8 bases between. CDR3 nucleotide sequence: TGTGCCAGCAGCTTAGGATTAGACAGCACAGATACGCAGTATTTT. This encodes CASSLGLDSTDTQYF. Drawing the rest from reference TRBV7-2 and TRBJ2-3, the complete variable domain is GAGVSQSPSNKVTEKGKDVELRCDPISGHTALYWYRQSLGQGLEFLIYFQGNSAPDKSGLPSDRFSAERTGGSVSTLTIQRTQQEDSAVYLCASSLGLDSTDTQYFGPGTRLTVL.

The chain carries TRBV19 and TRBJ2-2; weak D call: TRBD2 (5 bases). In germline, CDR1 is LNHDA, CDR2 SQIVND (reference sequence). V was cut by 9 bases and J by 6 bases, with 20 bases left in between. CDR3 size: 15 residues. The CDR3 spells CASLRGSVEAGELFF. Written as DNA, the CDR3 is TGTGCCAGCCTACGGGGTAGCGTTGAGGCCGGGGAGCTGTTTTTT.

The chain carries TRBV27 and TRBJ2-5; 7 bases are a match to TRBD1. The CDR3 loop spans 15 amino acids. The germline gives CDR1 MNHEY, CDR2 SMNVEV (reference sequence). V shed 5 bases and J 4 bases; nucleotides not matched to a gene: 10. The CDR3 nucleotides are TGTGCCAGCAGTACCCCTCGACAGGGCAGAGAGACCCAGTACTTC. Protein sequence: CASSTPRQGRETQYF.

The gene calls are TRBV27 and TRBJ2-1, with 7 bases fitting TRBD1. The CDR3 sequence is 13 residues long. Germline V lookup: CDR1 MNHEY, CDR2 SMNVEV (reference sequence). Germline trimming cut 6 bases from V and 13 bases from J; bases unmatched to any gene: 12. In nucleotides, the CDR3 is TGTGCCAGCAGGCCTCAGACAGGGTTTACACAGTTCTTC. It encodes CASRPQTGFTQFF.

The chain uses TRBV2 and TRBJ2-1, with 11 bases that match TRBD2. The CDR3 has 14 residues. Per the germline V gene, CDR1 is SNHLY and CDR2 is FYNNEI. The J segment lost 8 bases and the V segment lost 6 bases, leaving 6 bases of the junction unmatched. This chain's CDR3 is CASRIAGGSDEQFF. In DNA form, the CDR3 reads TGTGCCAGCAGGATAGCGGGGGGGAGCGATGAGCAGTTCTTC. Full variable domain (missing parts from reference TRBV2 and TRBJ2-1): EPEVTQTPSHQVTQMGQEVILRCVPISNHLYFYWYRQILGQKVEFLVSFYNNEISEKSEIFDDQFSVERPDGSNFTLKIRSTKLEDSAMYFCASRIAGGSDEQFFGPGTRLTVL.

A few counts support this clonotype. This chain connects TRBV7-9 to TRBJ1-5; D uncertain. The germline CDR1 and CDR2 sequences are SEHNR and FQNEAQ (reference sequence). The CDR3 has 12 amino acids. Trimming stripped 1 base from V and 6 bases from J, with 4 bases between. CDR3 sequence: CASSLGVQPQHF. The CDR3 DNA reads TGTGCCAGCAGCTTAGGAGTTCAGCCCCAGCATTTT.

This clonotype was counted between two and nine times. The chain's CDR3 is CASSTGTSGRAAQYF. The CDR3 DNA is TGTGCCAGCTCAACCGGGACTAGCGGGAGGGCCGCGCAGTACTTC. The chain uses TRBV9 and TRBJ2-7; 16 nucleotides align to TRBD2. Trimming removed 7 bases from V and 9 bases from J; junction bases left unmatched: 10. CDR1 is SGDLS and CDR2 is YYNGEE in the germline V gene. This CDR3 has 15 residues.

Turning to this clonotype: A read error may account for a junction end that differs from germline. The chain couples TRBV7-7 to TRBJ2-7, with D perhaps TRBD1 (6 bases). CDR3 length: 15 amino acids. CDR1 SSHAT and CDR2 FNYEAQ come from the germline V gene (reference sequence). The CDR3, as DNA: TGTGCTAGCAGCCCCCAAGGACAGTTTATCGACGAGCAGTACTTC. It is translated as CASSPQGQFIDEQYF.